These 15 T cell receptor beta chains share one sample of origin, sequenced in a study of CD8+CD57+ T cells in acquired aplastic anemia. The use of genomic DNA as template underpinned the TCR beta VDJ and CDR3 profiling. TCRdb ran MiXCR on the reads and lists one entry per CDR3 protein. The top ten hold roughly 70% of the sample, which has fewer than 100,000 distinct CDR3 sequences, under 50% seen once. The specimen sequenced was sorted CD4+, CD8+, or CD8+CD57+ T cells (not recorded which) from PBMCs. The receptors stem from a human donor in good health, serving as a control.

This chain links TRBV7-9 with TRBJ2-7, with D unresolved. The CDR3 contains 11 residues. Trimming removed 11 bases at V and 8 bases at J, with 16 bases between. CDR1 SEHNR and CDR2 FQNEAQ come from the germline V gene (reference sequence). Written as DNA, the CDR3 is TGTGCCTGGATGAGCCCTACCAAGCAGTACTTC. Its translation is CAWMSPTKQYF.

At least ten counts were recorded for this clonotype. The rearrangement uses TRBV2 and TRBJ2-3; D is ambiguous. With 7 bases removed from V and 1 base from J, the gap between germline ends came to 3 bases. CDR1 is SNHLY and CDR2 is FYNNEI in the germline V gene. The length of the CDR3 is 11 residues. The CDR3 reads CASKGTDTQYF. For the CDR3, the DNA is TGTGCCAGCAAAGGCACAGATACGCAGTATTTT.

In the case of this clonotype: One end of the junction is discordant with germline, which a read error may explain. The CDR3 here is CASSLAGF. The CDR3 DNA sequence: TGTGCCAGCAGCTTGGCCGGCTTT. The chain recombines TRBV7-3 with TRBJ1-1; D not certain. This CDR3 spans 8 amino acids. Germline values: CDR1 SGHTA, CDR2 FQGTGA.

This clonotype was recorded many times. The gene calls are TRBV7-9 and TRBJ1-1; D is uncertain. Trimming shortened V by 1 base and J by 7 bases, and 7 bases separated the two germline ends. CDR1 SEHNR and CDR2 FQNEAQ come from the germline V gene (reference sequence). This CDR3 region has 12 residues. The CDR3 loop is CASSLGGGEAFF. As DNA, the CDR3 is TGTGCCAGCAGCTTAGGAGGCGGTGAAGCTTTCTTT.

The chain links TRBV19 to TRBJ1-2, with unresolved D. The length of the CDR3 is 13 residues. Trimming stripped 1 base from V and 6 bases from J, with 9 bases between. Germline V gives CDR1 LNHDA, CDR2 SQIVND (reference sequence). This CDR3 is CASSIGLTDGYTF. DNA of the CDR3: TGTGCCAGTAGTATAGGTCTAACAGATGGCTACACCTTC.

The rearrangement links TRBV9 to TRBJ2-7; D possibly corresponds to TRBD2 (6 bases). The CDR3 contains 13 residues. Deletions cut 6 bases from V and 2 bases from J, with 12 bases between. Per the germline V gene, CDR1 is SGDLS and CDR2 is YYNGEE. The CDR3 nucleotides read TGTGCCAGCACGGCGGGGCAGGCCTACGAGCAGTACTTC. It yields the protein CASTAGQAYEQYF.

The table lists this clonotype with many counts. The chain has TRBV11-2 and TRBJ2-7, with 8 bases matching TRBD2. Trimming removed 1 base from V and 0 bases from J; junction bases left unmatched: 2. Germline-derived CDR1 and CDR2 are SGHAT and FQNNGV. The CDR3 is 15 residues long. CDR3 DNA: TGTGCCAGCAGCTTAGTAGGGACTAGCTCCTACGAGCAGTACTTC. It is translated as CASSLVGTSSYEQYF.

The CDR3: CASSINEQFF. DNA for the CDR3: TGTGCCAGCAGCATAAATGAGCAGTTCTTC. V usage is TRBV7-2 and J usage is TRBJ2-1; D is unresolved. The CDR3 consists of 10 residues. The V end was cut by 5 bases, the J end by 7 bases, with 3 bases between. From germline, CDR1 is SGHTA and CDR2 FQGNSA.

The chain joins TRBV29-1 to TRBJ2-3; 7 bases are a match to TRBD2. The germline gives CDR1 SQVTM, CDR2 ANQGSEA. The length of the CDR3 is 17 residues. J was trimmed by 2 bases and V by 3 bases; bases with no gene match: 14. Here the CDR3 reads CSVEGLAASGNTDTQYF. Written as DNA, the CDR3 is TGCAGCGTTGAGGGGCTAGCGGCTAGCGGAAACACAGATACGCAGTATTTT.

This clonotype was seen repeatedly, ten times or more. This chain uses TRBV5-1 with TRBJ2-7; 8 bases match TRBD2. CDR3 size: 15 residues. Germline V lookup: CDR1 SGHRS, CDR2 YFSETQ. V trimming: 0 bases; J trimming: 7 bases; junction bases outside the gene matches: 9. The CDR3 region has the DNA TGCGCCAGCAGCTTGGATACCGGGAGGGCCCGAGAGCAGTACTTC. Amino acid sequence: CASSLDTGRAREQYF.

Turning to this clonotype: Germline and junction disagree at one end, which may indicate a read error. The chain couples TRBV10-3 to TRBJ2-1; D is undetermined. There are 11 residues in the CDR3. Per the germline V gene, CDR1 is ENHRY and CDR2 is SYGVKD. The CDR3 reads CASSPMDEQFF. The CDR3 coding sequence is TGTGCCAGCAGTCCAATGGATGAGCAGTTCTTC.

The V call is TRBV29-1, the J call TRBJ1-2, with TRBD1 matching 7 bases. J lost 3 bases, V lost 6 bases, and 4 bases had no gene match. CDR3 length equals 12 residues. Germline CDR1 SQVTM, CDR2 ANQGSEA. The CDR3 DNA reads as TGCAGCGTGCTAACAGGGGACTATGGCTACACCTTC. It yields the protein CSVLTGDYGYTF. The full variable domain, completed using reference TRBV29-1 and TRBJ1-2, is SAVISQKPSRDICQRGTSLTIQCQVDSQVTMMFWYRQQPGQSLTLIATANQGSEATYESGFVIDKFPISRPNLTFSTLTVSNMSPEDSSIYLCSVLTGDYGYTFGSGTRLTVV.

The sample holds a few counts of this clonotype. This chain connects TRBV25-1 to TRBJ2-3; D could derive from TRBD1 or TRBD2 (5 bases each). Trimming stripped 8 bases from V and 3 bases from J, with 18 bases between. The CDR3 runs 15 residues. Germline V gene lookup returns CDR1 MGHDK and CDR2 SYGVNS. The CDR3 sequence: CASVVGEPATDTQYF. The CDR3 nucleotides read TGTGCCAGCGTTGTAGGGGAGCCTGCGACAGATACGCAGTATTTT.

The chain recombines TRBV7-3 with TRBJ1-1, with a weak D call TRBD1 (6 bases). CDR1 is SGHTA, CDR2 FQGTGA, per germline. V was pared by 2 bases and J by 4 bases, with 8 bases between. The CDR3 totals 13 residues. CDR3 coding DNA: TGTGCCAGCAGCTTATACAGGGCCACTGAAGCTTTCTTT. It translates to CASSLYRATEAFF. The full variable domain, in which reference TRBV7-3 and TRBJ1-1 provide the parts outside the CDR3, is GAGVSQTPSNKVTEKGKYVELRCDPISGHTALYWYRQSLGQGPEFLIYFQGTGAADDSGLPNDRFFAVRPEGSVSTLKIQRTERGDSAVYLCASSLYRATEAFFGQGTRLTVV.

DNA of the CDR3: TGCAGCGTTGAAGATCGGAGAAGCTCCTACGAGCAGTACGTC. Its protein is CSVEDRRSSYEQYV. The rearrangement joins TRBV29-1 to TRBJ2-7; D is unclear. CDR3 size: 14 residues. CDR1 SQVTM and CDR2 ANQGSEA come from the germline V gene. The V end lost 0 bases, the J end lost 0 bases, and 9 bases lay between the germline ends.